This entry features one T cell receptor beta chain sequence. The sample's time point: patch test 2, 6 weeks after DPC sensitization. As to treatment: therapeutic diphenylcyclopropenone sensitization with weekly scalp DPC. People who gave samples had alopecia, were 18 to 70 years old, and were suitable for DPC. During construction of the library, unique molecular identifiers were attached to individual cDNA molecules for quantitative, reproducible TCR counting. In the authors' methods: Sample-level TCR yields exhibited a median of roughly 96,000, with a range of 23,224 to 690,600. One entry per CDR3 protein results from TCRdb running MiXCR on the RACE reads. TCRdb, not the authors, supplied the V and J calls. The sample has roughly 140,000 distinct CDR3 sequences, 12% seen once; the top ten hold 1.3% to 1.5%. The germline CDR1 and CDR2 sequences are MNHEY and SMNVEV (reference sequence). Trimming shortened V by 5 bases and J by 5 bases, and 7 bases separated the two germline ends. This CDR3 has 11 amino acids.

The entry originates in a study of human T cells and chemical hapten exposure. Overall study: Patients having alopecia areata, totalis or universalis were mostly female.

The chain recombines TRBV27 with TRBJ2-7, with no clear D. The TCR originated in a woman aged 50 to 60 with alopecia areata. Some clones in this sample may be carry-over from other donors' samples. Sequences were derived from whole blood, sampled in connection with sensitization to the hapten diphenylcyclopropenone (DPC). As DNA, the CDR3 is TGTGCCAGCAGTACTGGGGACGAGCAGTACTTC. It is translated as CASSTGDEQYF.